A single sample is the source of the 28 T cell receptor beta chains below, sequenced in a study of blood T cell repertoires in COVID-19 (dated by TCRdb to 2018 to 2021). The protocol used for the library was the immunoSEQ multiplex PCR assay. This immuneACCESS table, as held by TCRdb, lists in-frame sequences with V and J called but not all clones. Of the missing ones, under half trace to an unresolved V gene in checked studies; the others have no known cause. The sample yields under 200,000 clones; around 87% were counted once. 3.7% of the sample belongs to the ten largest clones. The material sequenced was peripheral blood. All receptors derive from a man aged 18 to 30 with active or convalescent COVID-19.

The V gene is TRBV14, the J gene TRBJ1-2; tentatively, D is TRBD1 (6 bases). CDR1 and CDR2 (germline): SGHDN, FVKESK. The CDR3 has 14 amino acids. Trimming pared 1 base from V and 8 bases from J, leaving 14 bases between. In DNA form, the CDR3 reads TGTGCCAGCAGCCAAGCGGAAACAGGGAAAGGCTACACCTTC. Amino acids: CASSQAETGKGYTF.

This chain uses TRBV19 with TRBJ1-1; unclear D gene. The V and J ends lost 4 bases and 0 bases respectively, with 6 bases between them. Looked up from germline, CDR1 is LNHDA and CDR2 is SQIVND (reference sequence). The CDR3 has 13 residues. CDR3 in DNA: TGTGCCAGTAGTAAAAACATGAACACTGAAGCTTTCTTT. It translates to CASSKNMNTEAFF.

The chain employs TRBV4-2 and TRBJ2-2; a weak D match, TRBD1 (5 bases). The length of the CDR3 is 14 residues. CDR1 is LGHNA and CDR2 is YNFKEQ in the germline V gene. V lost 1 base to trimming and J lost 5 bases, with 8 bases between them. The CDR3 nucleotides are TGTGCCAGCAGCCAAGTTCGGACAACCGGGGAGCTGTTTTTT. It encodes CASSQVRTTGELFF.

The rearrangement joins TRBV19 to TRBJ2-1, with 7 bases matching TRBD2. The CDR3 runs 16 residues. Germline V gene sequence: CDR1 LNHDA, CDR2 SQIVND (reference sequence). V lost 3 bases, J lost 1 base, and 6 bases stayed unmatched. The CDR3 loop is CASSILRGSSYNEQFF. The CDR3 coding sequence is TGTGCCAGTAGTATTTTGCGGGGGTCTTCCTACAATGAGCAGTTCTTC.

CDR3 nucleotides: TGCGCCAGCAGCGCCAGTGGTTTCGATGACACTGAAGCTTTCTTT. Translating gives CASSASGFDDTEAFF. The chain has TRBV5-1 and TRBJ1-1, with unresolved D. The CDR3 is 15 amino acids. Germline V CDR1 and CDR2: SGHRS, YFSETQ. Trimming stripped 4 bases from V and 3 bases from J, with 16 bases between.

The CDR3 reads CASSPIDNSEQYF. For the CDR3, the DNA is TGTGCCAGCTCCCCAATCGACAACTCGGAGCAGTACTTC. The chain links TRBV18 to TRBJ2-7; D unclear. The CDR3 sequence is 13 residues long. V lost 6 bases, J lost 7 bases, and 16 bases lay in between. Germline CDR1 reads KGHSH; CDR2 reads LQKENI.

This clone has more than one count but fewer than ten. The chain couples TRBV21-1 to TRBJ1-1; the table's D call, TRBD1, has no DNA check behind it. TRBV21-1 is a recognized pseudogene. This CDR3 has 17 residues. In DNA form, the CDR3 reads TGTGCCAGCAGCAACAGACAGGGGATGGTTTTGGGCACTGAAGCTTTCTTT. Its protein product is CASSNRQGMVLGTEAFF.

In DNA, the CDR3 is TGCGCCAGCAGCGGATCCGCGGGAGGTATTCAGAATGAGCAGTTCTTC. It is translated as CASSGSAGGIQNEQFF. This chain links TRBV5-1 with TRBJ2-1, with 8 bases lining up with TRBD2. J was trimmed by 7 bases and V by 4 bases; bases with no gene match: 13. This CDR3 comprises 16 residues. Germline V lookup: CDR1 SGHRS, CDR2 YFSETQ.

The chain recombines TRBV24-1 with TRBJ2-2, with 7 positions matching TRBD1. Trimming removed 5 bases from V and 7 bases from J; junction bases left unmatched: 6. CDR1 and CDR2 from the germline V gene are KGHDR and SFDVKD. The CDR3 totals 14 residues. CDR3 in DNA: TGTGCCACCAGTGTAGACAGGGCAAACGGGGAGCTGTTTTTT. Its translation: CATSVDRANGELFF.

V gene TRBV5-6 combines with J gene TRBJ1-2; D might be TRBD1 (5 bases). V lost 3 bases and J 4 bases, leaving 10 bases between the germline ends. Per germline, CDR1 SGHDT and CDR2 YYEEEE. The CDR3 runs 13 residues. The CDR3 region is CASSSDDSYGYTF. The CDR3 bases are TGTGCCAGCAGCTCGGACGACAGCTATGGCTACACCTTC.

This chain connects TRBV5-1 to TRBJ2-1; TRBD1 aligns across 7 bases. Trimming took 0 bases from V and 4 from J; bases not matched to a gene: 4. Germline assignment: CDR1 SGHRS and CDR2 YFSETQ. The CDR3 loop spans 15 amino acids. CDR3 nucleotide sequence: TGCGCCAGCAGCTTGGCGGGACAGCGATACAATGAGCAGTTCTTC. Its translation: CASSLAGQRYNEQFF.

This clone has just a few counts. The chain carries TRBV5-1 and TRBJ1-1; TRBD1 agrees at 7 bases. J gave up 1 base and V 9 bases, and 6 bases lay outside the gene matches. The CDR3 extends over 13 amino acids. CDR1 SGHRS and CDR2 YFSETQ come from the germline V gene. CDR3 amino acids: CATKGQRNTEAFF. In nucleotides, the CDR3 is TGCGCCACCAAGGGACAGAGGAACACTGAAGCTTTCTTT.

CDR3 sequence: CASSLGLTGGRLLNTGELFF. DNA for the CDR3: TGTGCCAGCAGCTTGGGCCTGACAGGGGGCCGCCTTTTGAACACCGGGGAGCTGTTTTTT. The rearrangement uses TRBV5-4 and TRBJ2-2; 10 nucleotides match TRBD1. The length of the CDR3 is 20 residues. From germline, CDR1 is SGHNT and CDR2 YYREEE (reference sequence). The trim removed 0 bases at V and 1 base at J, leaving 12 bases unmatched.

This chain joins TRBV30 and TRBJ1-4, with D possibly TRBD1 on 5 matching bases. The CDR3 spans 13 residues. Looked up from germline, CDR1 is GTSNPN and CDR2 is SVGIG (reference sequence). The ends were cut back, 3 bases at V and 4 bases at J, with 9 bases in the middle. The CDR3 sequence: CAWRGGINEKLFF. DNA for the CDR3: TGTGCCTGGAGGGGGGGGATTAATGAAAAACTGTTTTTT. Complete variable domain (other parts from reference TRBV30 and TRBJ1-4): SQTIHQWPATLVQPVGSPLSLECTVEGTSNPNLYWYRQAAGRGLQLLFYSVGIGQISSEVPQNLSASRPQDRQFILSSKKLLLSDSGFYLCAWRGGINEKLFFGSGTQLSVL.

This CDR3 is CASSFRGETQYF. DNA for the CDR3: TGTGCCAGCAGTTTTCGGGGAGAGACCCAGTACTTC. This chain links TRBV27 with TRBJ2-5, with a possible D match to TRBD2 (5 bases). CDR3 length equals 12 residues. Germline CDR1 MNHEY, CDR2 SMNVEV (reference sequence). Trimming cost V 3 bases and J 4 bases, with 6 bases left between them.

This chain connects TRBV11-2 to TRBJ1-3, with 7 bases matching TRBD1. Looked up from germline, CDR1 is SGHAT and CDR2 is FQNNGV. V gave up 4 bases and J gave up 4 bases; unmatched junction bases: 4. CDR3 size: 14 residues. CDR3 coding DNA: TGTGCCAGCAGCTCACCGGGACAGGGAAACACCATATATTTT. It specifies CASSSPGQGNTIYF.

V and J are TRBV27 and TRBJ1-5, with 8 bases aligning to TRBD1. The CDR3 is 18 residues long. Germline CDR1 and CDR2: MNHEY and SMNVEV (reference sequence). V lost 4 bases, J lost 6 bases, and 17 bases stayed unmatched. The CDR3 sequence is CASSSSGTGPRGSQPQHF. As DNA, the CDR3 is TGTGCCAGCAGTTCGTCCGGGACAGGTCCTCGGGGTAGTCAGCCCCAGCATTTT.

The gene calls are TRBV2 and TRBJ1-5; 11 nucleotides agree with TRBD1. V was clipped by 5 bases and J by 0 bases; unmatched bases: 6. This CDR3 is 17 amino acids long. CDR1 is SNHLY, CDR2 FYNNEI, per germline. The CDR3 here is CASSPGTGGYSNQPQHF. The CDR3 bases are TGTGCCAGCAGTCCCGGGACAGGGGGATATAGCAATCAGCCCCAGCATTTT. Full variable domain (outside the CDR3, taken from reference TRBV2 and TRBJ1-5): EPEVTQTPSHQVTQMGQEVILRCVPISNHLYFYWYRQILGQKVEFLVSFYNNEISEKSEIFDDQFSVERPDGSNFTLKIRSTKLEDSAMYFCASSPGTGGYSNQPQHFGDGTRLSIL.

This clone was seen just once. The chain uses TRBV3-1 (or the pseudogene TRBV3-2) and TRBJ2-5, with 10 bases identical to TRBD2. The ends lost 0 bases at V and 0 bases at J; junction bases unmatched: 4. Germline V lookup: CDR1 LGHDT, CDR2 YNNKEL (reference sequence). CDR3 length: 17 amino acids. The DNA for the CDR3 is TGTGCCAGCAGCCAAGAACAGCGGGGGGGGTACCAAGAGACCCAGTACTTC. Its translation: CASSQEQRGGYQETQYF.

In DNA, the CDR3 is TGTGCCAGCAGTGATACAGGGGGCGAAGCTTTCTTT. Translated: CASSDTGGEAFF. The rearrangement joins TRBV7-3 to TRBJ1-1; TRBD1 aligns across 9 bases. J was trimmed by 8 bases and V by 6 bases; bases with no gene match: 4. The CDR3 runs to 12 residues. Per the germline V gene, CDR1 is SGHTA and CDR2 is FQGTGA.

J is TRBJ2-5 and V is TRBV30; 13 positions agree with TRBD2. In germline, CDR1 is GTSNPN, CDR2 SVGIG (reference sequence). The CDR3 covers 14 residues. The trim removed 6 bases at V and 4 bases at J, leaving 5 bases unmatched. The CDR3 region is CACAGLAGAETQYF. The CDR3 DNA follows: TGTGCCTGTGCTGGACTAGCGGGAGCAGAGACCCAGTACTTC.

The chain combines TRBV7-2 with TRBJ2-1, with 9 bases aligning to TRBD1. The trim removed 2 bases at V and 7 bases at J, leaving 9 bases unmatched. Germline loops: CDR1 SGHTA, CDR2 FQGNSA. CDR3 length: 16 residues. The CDR3 DNA reads TGTGCCAGCAGCTTATATGGACAGGGGAAAGGGAATGAGCAGTTCTTC. Encoded protein: CASSLYGQGKGNEQFF.

The chain carries TRBV5-6 and TRBJ2-1; TRBD1 might be the D (6 bases). The CDR3 has 15 amino acids. Germline CDR1 reads SGHDT; CDR2 reads YYEEEE. The V and J ends lost 3 bases and 0 bases respectively, with 10 bases between them. CDR3 in amino acids: CASSSTGRSYNEQFF. Written as DNA, the CDR3 is TGTGCCAGCAGCTCCACAGGGCGCTCCTACAATGAGCAGTTCTTC.

The chain has TRBV18 and TRBJ2-2, with D possibly matching TRBD1 (5 bases). The germline V gene has CDR1 KGHSH and CDR2 LQKENI. Trimming took off 6 bases at V and 6 bases at J, with 14 bases between the two ends. This CDR3 has 14 residues. The chain's CDR3 is CASSPRREAGELFF. The CDR3 DNA follows: TGTGCCAGCTCGCCGCGCAGGGAAGCCGGGGAGCTGTTTTTT.

On this clone: This sample includes further DNA sequences coding for the same CDR3. The V and J genes are TRBV7-9 and TRBJ1-1, with 8 bases fitting TRBD1. With V trimmed by 4 bases and J by 1 base, 2 bases remained unmatched. The CDR3 extends over 14 amino acids. The V gene's germline CDR1 is SEHNR and CDR2 FQNEAQ (reference sequence). CDR3 in amino acids: CASSSQGENTEAFF. The CDR3 DNA reads TGTGCCAGCAGCTCACAGGGGGAGAACACTGAAGCTTTCTTT.

The chain couples TRBV6-5 to TRBJ1-6; maybe TRBD1 (6 bases). The CDR3 extends over 16 amino acids. Trimming shortened V by 2 bases and J by 6 bases, and 14 bases separated the two germline ends. Germline CDR1 and CDR2: MNHEY and SVGAGI. Here the CDR3 DNA reads TGTGCCAGCAGTTACGATTGGACAGCGCTTAATTCACCCCTCCACTTT. This translates into CASSYDWTALNSPLHF.

This chain links TRBV24-1 with TRBJ1-4; perhaps TRBD1 as D (5 bases). CDR1 and CDR2 from the germline V gene are KGHDR and SFDVKD. The CDR3 runs to 14 residues. Trimming took off 3 bases at V and 8 bases at J, with 12 bases between the two ends. CDR3 residues: CATSDPGWGEKLFF. The CDR3 DNA is TGTGCCACCAGTGATCCTGGGTGGGGCGAAAAACTGTTTTTT.

This chain links TRBV5-1 with TRBJ2-4; possibly TRBD2 for D (6 bases). Germline-derived CDR1 and CDR2 are SGHRS and YFSETQ. Trimming pared 4 bases from V and 8 bases from J, leaving 13 bases between. This CDR3 contains 13 residues. The CDR3 DNA reads as TGCGCCAGCAGCGTGGGACTGGAACACATTCAGTACTTC. The encoded protein is CASSVGLEHIQYF. Supplemented by reference TRBV5-1 and TRBJ2-4, the full variable domain reads KAGVTQTPRYLIKTRGQQVTLSCSPISGHRSVSWYQQTPGQGLQFLFEYFSETQRNKGNFPGRFSGRQFSNSRSEMNVSTLELGDSALYLCASSVGLEHIQYFGAGTRLSVL.